This T cell receptor beta chain was identified in a study of blood T cell repertoires in COVID-19. Study-level information: Samples representing acute and convalescent COVID-19 were sourced from the United States, Italy and Spain. T cells, B-cell-depleted T cells, or PBMCs provided the cDNA or gDNA that served as material.

As processed by the authors: The assay estimated nucleated cells by amplifying reference gene primers. Data came from immunoSEQ multiplex PCR; TCRdb stores just in-frame clones and leaves some out. From that table come the V and J calls and clone size; the DNA was used to work out D and trimming. The data hold some 100,000 clones, with roughly nine tenths observed a single time. J was trimmed by 1 base and V by 7 bases; bases with no gene match: 5. This CDR3 has 14 residues. CDR1 is LGHDT, CDR2 YNNKEL, per germline (reference sequence). V is TRBV3-1 (or the pseudogene TRBV3-2) and J is TRBJ1-1; TRBD1 aligns across 8 bases. The sequencing sample was made of peripheral blood. This clonotype originated in a man aged 55 to 70 with acute or convalescent COVID-19. CDR3: CASIDRGRNTEAFF. The CDR3 DNA reads as TGTGCCAGCATTGACAGGGGTAGGAACACTGAAGCTTTCTTT.